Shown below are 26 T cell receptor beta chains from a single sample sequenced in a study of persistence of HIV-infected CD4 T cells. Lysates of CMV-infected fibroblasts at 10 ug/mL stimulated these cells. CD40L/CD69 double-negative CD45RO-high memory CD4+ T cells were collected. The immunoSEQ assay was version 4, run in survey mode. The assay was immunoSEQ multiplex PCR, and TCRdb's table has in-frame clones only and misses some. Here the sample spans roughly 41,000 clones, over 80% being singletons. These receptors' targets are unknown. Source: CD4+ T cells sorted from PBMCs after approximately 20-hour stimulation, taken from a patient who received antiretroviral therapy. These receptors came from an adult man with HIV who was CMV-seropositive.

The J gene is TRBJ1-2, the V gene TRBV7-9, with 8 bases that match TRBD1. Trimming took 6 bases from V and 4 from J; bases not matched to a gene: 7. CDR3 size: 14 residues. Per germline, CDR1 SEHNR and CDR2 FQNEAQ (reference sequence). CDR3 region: CASRTSGTGYGYTF. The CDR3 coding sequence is TGTGCCAGCAGGACTTCCGGGACAGGCTATGGCTACACCTTC.

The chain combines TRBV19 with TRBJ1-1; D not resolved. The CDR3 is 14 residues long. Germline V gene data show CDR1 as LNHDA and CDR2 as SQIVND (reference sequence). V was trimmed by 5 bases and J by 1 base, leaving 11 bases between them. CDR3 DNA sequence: TGTGCCAGTAGTTGGGAGACGAAGAACACTGAAGCTTTCTTT. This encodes CASSWETKNTEAFF.

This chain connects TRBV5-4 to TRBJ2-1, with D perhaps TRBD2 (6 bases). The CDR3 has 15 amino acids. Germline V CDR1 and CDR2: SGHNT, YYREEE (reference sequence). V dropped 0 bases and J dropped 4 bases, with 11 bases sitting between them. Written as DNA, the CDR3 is TGTGCCAGCAGCTTGGACGGGGGACCGTACAATGAGCAGTTCTTC. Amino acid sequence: CASSLDGGPYNEQFF.

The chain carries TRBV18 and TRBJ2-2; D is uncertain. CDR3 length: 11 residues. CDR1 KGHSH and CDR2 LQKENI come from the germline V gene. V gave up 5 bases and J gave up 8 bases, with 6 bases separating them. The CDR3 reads CASSKLGELFF. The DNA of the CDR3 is TGTGCCAGCTCAAAGTTAGGGGAGCTGTTTTTT.

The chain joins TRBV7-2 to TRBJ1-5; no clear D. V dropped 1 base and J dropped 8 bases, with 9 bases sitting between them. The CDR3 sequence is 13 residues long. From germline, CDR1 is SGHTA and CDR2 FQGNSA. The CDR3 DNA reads TGTGCCAGCAGCTTAGTGGGAACGGAGCCCCAGCATTTT. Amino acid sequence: CASSLVGTEPQHF.

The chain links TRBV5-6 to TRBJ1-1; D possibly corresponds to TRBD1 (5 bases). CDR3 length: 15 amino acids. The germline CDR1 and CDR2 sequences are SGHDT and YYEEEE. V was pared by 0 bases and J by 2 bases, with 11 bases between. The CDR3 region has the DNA TGTGCCAGCAGCTTGGTTGACAGACTAAACACTGAAGCTTTCTTT. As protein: CASSLVDRLNTEAFF.

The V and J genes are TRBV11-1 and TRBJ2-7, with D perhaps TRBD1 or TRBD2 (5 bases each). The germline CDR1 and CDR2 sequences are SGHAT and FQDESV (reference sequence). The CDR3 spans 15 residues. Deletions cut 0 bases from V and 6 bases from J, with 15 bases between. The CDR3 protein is CASSLAVGTLGEQYF. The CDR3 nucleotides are TGTGCCAGCAGCTTAGCCGTAGGGACGTTGGGCGAGCAGTACTTC. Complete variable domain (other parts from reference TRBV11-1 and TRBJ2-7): EAEVAQSPRYKITEKSQAVAFWCDPISGHATLYWYRQILGQGPELLVQFQDESVVDDSQLPKDRFSAERLKGVDSTLKIQPAELGDSAMYLCASSLAVGTLGEQYFGPGTRLTVT.

CDR3 in DNA: TGTGCCAGCAGCCCCCAGGACAGGGCCAATCAGCCCCAGCATTTT. This codes for CASSPQDRANQPQHF. The rearrangement joins TRBV28 to TRBJ1-5; 8 nucleotides align to TRBD1. V lost 6 bases, J lost 3 bases, and 7 bases stayed unmatched. Germline assignment: CDR1 MDHEN and CDR2 SYDVKM. This CDR3 is 15 amino acids long.

The CDR3 loop is CASSPLGGVQPQHF. DNA for the CDR3: TGTGCCAGCAGTCCCCTGGGGGGGGTACAGCCCCAGCATTTT. V is TRBV6-5 and J is TRBJ1-5; D is perhaps TRBD1 (5 bases). Looked up from germline, CDR1 is MNHEY and CDR2 is SVGAGI. The CDR3 contains 14 residues. The V end was cut by 5 bases, the J end by 7 bases, with 15 bases between.

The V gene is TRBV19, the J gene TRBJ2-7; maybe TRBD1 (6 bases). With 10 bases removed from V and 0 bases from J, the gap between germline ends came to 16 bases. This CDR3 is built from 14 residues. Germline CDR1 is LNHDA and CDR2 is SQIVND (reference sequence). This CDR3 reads CAIVRDIISYEQYF. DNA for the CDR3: TGTGCCATAGTACGGGACATAATCTCCTACGAGCAGTACTTC.

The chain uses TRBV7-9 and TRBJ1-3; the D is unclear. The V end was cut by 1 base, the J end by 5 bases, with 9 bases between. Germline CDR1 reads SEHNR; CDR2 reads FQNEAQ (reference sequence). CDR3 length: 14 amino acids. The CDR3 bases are TGTGCCAGCAGCTTAGAAGGCAGACGAAACACCATATATTTT. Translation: CASSLEGRRNTIYF.

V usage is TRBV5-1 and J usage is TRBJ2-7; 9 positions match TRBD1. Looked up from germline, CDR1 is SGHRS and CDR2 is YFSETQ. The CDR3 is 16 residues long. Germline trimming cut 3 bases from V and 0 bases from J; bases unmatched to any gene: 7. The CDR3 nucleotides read TGCGCCAGCAGCTACCGGGACAGGGCCAGCTCCTACGAGCAGTACTTC. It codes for CASSYRDRASSYEQYF.

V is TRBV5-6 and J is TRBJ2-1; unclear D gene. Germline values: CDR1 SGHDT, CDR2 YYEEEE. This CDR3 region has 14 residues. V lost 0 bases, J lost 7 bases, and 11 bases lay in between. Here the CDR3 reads CASSLVGNGNEQFF. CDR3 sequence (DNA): TGTGCCAGCAGCTTGGTAGGGAACGGGAATGAGCAGTTCTTC.

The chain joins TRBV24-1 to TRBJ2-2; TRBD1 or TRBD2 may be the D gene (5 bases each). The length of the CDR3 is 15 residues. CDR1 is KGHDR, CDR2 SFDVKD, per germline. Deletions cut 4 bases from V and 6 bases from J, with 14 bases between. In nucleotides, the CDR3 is TGTGCCACCAGTGAGACCCTGTTGGGACCCGGGGAGCTGTTTTTT. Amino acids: CATSETLLGPGELFF.

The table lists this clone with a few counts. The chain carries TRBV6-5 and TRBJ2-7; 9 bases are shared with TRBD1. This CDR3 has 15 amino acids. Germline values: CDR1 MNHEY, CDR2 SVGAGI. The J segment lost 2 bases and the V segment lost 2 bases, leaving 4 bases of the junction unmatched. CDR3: CASSYDGTGTYEQYF. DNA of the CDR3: TGTGCCAGCAGTTACGACGGGACAGGGACCTACGAGCAGTACTTC.

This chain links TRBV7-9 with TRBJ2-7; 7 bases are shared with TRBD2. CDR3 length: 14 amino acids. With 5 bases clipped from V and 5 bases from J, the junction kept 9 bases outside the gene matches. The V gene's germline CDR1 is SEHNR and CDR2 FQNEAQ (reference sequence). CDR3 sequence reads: CASSPTGGSDEQYF. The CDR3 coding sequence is TGTGCCAGCAGCCCCACGGGGGGTTCGGACGAGCAGTACTTC.

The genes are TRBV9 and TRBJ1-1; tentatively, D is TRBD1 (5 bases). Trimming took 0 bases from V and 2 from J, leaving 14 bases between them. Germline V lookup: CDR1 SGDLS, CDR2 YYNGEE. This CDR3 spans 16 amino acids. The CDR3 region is CASSVGGEGRNTEAFF. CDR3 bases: TGTGCCAGCAGCGTAGGAGGCGAGGGGCGAAACACTGAAGCTTTCTTT.

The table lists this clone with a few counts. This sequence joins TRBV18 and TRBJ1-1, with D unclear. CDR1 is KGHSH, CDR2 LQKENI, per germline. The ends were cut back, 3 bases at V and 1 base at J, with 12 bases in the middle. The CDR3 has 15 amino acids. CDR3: CASSPDRTANTEAFF. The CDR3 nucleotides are TGTGCCAGCTCACCGGATCGGACGGCGAACACTGAAGCTTTCTTT.

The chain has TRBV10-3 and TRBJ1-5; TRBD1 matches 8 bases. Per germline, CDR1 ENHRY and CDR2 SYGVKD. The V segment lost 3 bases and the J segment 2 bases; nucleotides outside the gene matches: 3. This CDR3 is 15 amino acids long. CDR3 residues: CAISEPGQGNQPQHF. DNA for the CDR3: TGTGCCATCAGTGAACCGGGACAGGGCAATCAGCCCCAGCATTTT.

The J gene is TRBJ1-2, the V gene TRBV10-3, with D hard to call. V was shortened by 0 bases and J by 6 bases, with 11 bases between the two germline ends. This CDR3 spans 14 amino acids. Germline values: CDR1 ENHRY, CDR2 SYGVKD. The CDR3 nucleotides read TGTGCCATCAGTGAGTCCGGCCTGGTCGATGGCTACACCTTC. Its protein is CAISESGLVDGYTF.

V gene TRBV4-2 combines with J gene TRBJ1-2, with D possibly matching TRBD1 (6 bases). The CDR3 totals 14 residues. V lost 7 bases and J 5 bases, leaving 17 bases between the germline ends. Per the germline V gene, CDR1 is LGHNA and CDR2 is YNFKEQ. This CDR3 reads CASTQDSGGYGYTF. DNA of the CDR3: TGTGCCAGCACCCAGGACAGTGGAGGGTATGGCTACACCTTC.

As DNA, the CDR3 is TGTGCCAGCAGCTTAAGGGGGGTTAACACTGAAGCTTTCTTT. This translates into CASSLRGVNTEAFF. V is TRBV6-5 and J is TRBJ1-1, with a possible D match to TRBD1 (6 bases). V gave up 6 bases and J gave up 2 bases, with 13 bases separating them. The CDR3 spans 14 residues. CDR1 is MNHEY, CDR2 SVGAGI, per germline.

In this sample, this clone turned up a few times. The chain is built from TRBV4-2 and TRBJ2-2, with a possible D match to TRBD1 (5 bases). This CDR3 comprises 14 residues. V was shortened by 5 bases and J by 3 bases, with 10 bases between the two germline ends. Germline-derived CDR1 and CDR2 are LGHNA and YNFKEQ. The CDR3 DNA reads TGTGCCAGCAGCTCCAGGGATTACACCGGGGAGCTGTTTTTT. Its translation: CASSSRDYTGELFF.

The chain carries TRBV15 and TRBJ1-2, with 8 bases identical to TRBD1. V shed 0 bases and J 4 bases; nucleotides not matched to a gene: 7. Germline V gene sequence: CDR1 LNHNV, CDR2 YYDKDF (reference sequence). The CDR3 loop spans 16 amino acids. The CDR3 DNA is TGTGCCACCAGCAGAGATCTCGGGACAGGCGTCTATGGCTACACCTTC. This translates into CATSRDLGTGVYGYTF.

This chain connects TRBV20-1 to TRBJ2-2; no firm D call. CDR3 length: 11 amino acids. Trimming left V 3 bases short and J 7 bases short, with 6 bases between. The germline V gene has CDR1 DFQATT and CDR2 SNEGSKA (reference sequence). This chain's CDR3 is CSASGVGELFF. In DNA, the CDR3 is TGCAGTGCTAGTGGGGTCGGGGAGCTGTTTTTT.

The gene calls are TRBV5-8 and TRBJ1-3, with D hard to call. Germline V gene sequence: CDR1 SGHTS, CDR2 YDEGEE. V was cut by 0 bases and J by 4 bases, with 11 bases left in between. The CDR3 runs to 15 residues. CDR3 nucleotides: TGTGCCAGCAGCTTGGCCCCGGGTTGGGGAAACACCATATATTTT. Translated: CASSLAPGWGNTIYF.